Listed below are T cell receptor beta chains from one sample, sequenced in a study of blood T cell repertoires in COVID-19. The protocol was immunoSEQ multiplex PCR, while the TCRdb copy is restricted to in-frame clones and leaves out a portion. The data hold about 320,000 clones, with over 75% observed a single time. Input material: PBMCs or T cells enriched from blood (not recorded which). These receptors originate from a man aged 30-40 years who had recovered from COVID-19. CDR3s leave out the opening cysteine and the closing phenylalanine or tryptophan. Fields, in order: V gene, J gene, CDR3 protein.

V: TRBV28
J: TRBJ1-5
CDR3: ASQAANQPQH

V: TRBV27
J: TRBJ2-3
CDR3: ASSLRTGGSTDTQY

V: TRBV19
J: TRBJ1-2
CDR3: ASSLRTGSYGYT

V: TRBV5-1
J: TRBJ1-3
CDR3: ASSLATGQGAENTIY

V: TRBV12-3/TRBV12-4
J: TRBJ2-1
CDR3: ASKGGGDNEQF

V: TRBV28
J: TRBJ1-1
CDR3: ASSRTGVAF

V: TRBV2
J: TRBJ2-7
CDR3: ASSAGGQYEQY

V: TRBV7-8
J: TRBJ2-1
CDR3: ASSREAVNEQF

V: TRBV9
J: TRBJ1-5
CDR3: ASSVDQGINQPQH

V: TRBV4-2
J: TRBJ2-3
CDR3: ASSQETSGGAGDTQY

V: TRBV30
J: TRBJ1-2
CDR3: AWSVRNREGYGYT

V: TRBV5-1
J: TRBJ1-1
CDR3: ASSATVGSTEAF

V: TRBV5-1
J: TRBJ1-6
CDR3: ASSLAHRAISYNSPLH

V: TRBV9
J: TRBJ2-3
CDR3: ASSSRQGGTDTQY

V: TRBV27
J: TRBJ1-2
CDR3: ASSLSWGGGYT